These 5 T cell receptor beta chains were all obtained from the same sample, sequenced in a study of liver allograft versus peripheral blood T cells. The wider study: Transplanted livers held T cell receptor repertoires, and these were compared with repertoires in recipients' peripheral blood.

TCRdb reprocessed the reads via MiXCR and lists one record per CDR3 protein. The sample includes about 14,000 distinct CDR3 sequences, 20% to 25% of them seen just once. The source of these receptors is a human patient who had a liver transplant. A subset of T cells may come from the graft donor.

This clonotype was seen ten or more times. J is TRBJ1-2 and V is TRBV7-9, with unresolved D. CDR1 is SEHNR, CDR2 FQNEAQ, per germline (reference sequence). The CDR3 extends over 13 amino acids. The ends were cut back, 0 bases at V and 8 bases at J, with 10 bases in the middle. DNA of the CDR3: TGTGCCAGCAGCTTAGCTCAGCTAGACGGCTACACCTTC. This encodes CASSLAQLDGYTF. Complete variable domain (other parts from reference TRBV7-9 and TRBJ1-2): DTGVSQNPRHKITKRGQNVTFRCDPISEHNRLYWYRQTLGQGPEFLTYFQNEAQLEKSRLLSDRFSAERPKGSFSTLEIQRTEQGDSAMYLCASSLAQLDGYTFGSGTRLTVV.

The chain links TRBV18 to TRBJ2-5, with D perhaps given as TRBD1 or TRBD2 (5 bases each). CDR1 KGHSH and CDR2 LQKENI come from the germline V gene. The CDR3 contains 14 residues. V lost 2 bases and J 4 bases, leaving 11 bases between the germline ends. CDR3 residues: CASSPDAGRETQYF. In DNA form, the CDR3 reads TGTGCCAGCTCACCAGATGCAGGGAGAGAGACCCAGTACTTC.

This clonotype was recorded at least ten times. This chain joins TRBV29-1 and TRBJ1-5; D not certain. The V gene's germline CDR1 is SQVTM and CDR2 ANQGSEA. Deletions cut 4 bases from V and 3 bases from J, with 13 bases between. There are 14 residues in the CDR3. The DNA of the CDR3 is TGCAGCGTTGTCGAAGGGCCGCTCAATCAGCCCCAGCATTTT. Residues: CSVVEGPLNQPQHF.

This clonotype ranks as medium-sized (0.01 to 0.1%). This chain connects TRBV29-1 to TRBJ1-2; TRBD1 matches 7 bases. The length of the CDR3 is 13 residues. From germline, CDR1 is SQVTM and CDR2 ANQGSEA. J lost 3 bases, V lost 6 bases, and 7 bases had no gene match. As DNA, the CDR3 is TGCAGCGTCCGGGACAGCGGATACTATGGCTACACCTTC. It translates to CSVRDSGYYGYTF.

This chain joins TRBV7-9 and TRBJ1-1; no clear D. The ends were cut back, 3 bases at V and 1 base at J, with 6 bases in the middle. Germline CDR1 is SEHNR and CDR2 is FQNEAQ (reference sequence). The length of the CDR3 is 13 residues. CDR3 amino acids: CASSFQTNTEAFF. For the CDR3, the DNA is TGTGCCAGCAGCTTCCAGACGAACACTGAAGCTTTCTTT.